The 9 T cell receptor beta chains listed next were all sequenced from one sample in a study of post-analysis software for immune sequencing data. Study results and caveats: Controls showed lower frequencies than patients for five TRBV segments, and TRBV5-6, TRBV5-1 and TRBV20-1 were among these.

Unique molecular identifiers were present in the TCR beta cDNA libraries. Each CDR3 protein gets one entry after TCRdb re-called the PCR reads with MiXCR. The sample yields roughly 670,000 distinct CDR3 sequences, roughly three fifths seen once. These receptors' antigens are unknown. The sequenced material came from blood. The receptors shown here come from a girl aged 2-10 years with multiple sclerosis.

The chain combines TRBV5-6 with TRBJ2-1; D not resolved. V lost 4 bases, J lost 4 bases, and 21 bases lay in between. Germline V gene data show CDR1 as SGHDT and CDR2 as YYEEEE. This CDR3 region has 17 residues. The CDR3: CASSQPTLDWGYNEQFF. The CDR3, as DNA: TGTGCCAGCAGCCAACCGACTCTCGATTGGGGATACAATGAGCAGTTCTTC.

This chain uses TRBV20-1 with TRBJ2-3, with a possible D match to TRBD2 (7 bases). V gave up 7 bases and J gave up 4 bases, with 15 bases separating them. Germline V CDR1 and CDR2: DFQATT, SNEGSKA (reference sequence). The CDR3 contains 13 residues. The CDR3 coding sequence is TGCAGTGTCAGGGCGGGGGCGGCAGATACGCAGTATTTT. It is translated as CSVRAGAADTQYF.

The V and J genes are TRBV11-2 and TRBJ2-7, with 9 bases aligning to TRBD2. Germline V gene data show CDR1 as SGHAT and CDR2 as FQNNGV. CDR3 size: 15 residues. V lost 2 bases and J lost 6; bases outside the gene matches: 8. DNA of the CDR3: TGTGCCAGCAGCTTAAGCGGGGGGCGACGTTCCGAGCAGTACTTC. This codes for CASSLSGGRRSEQYF.

CDR3 nucleotide sequence: TGTGCCAGCAGTGAACGGAGCGGGACCTACTACAATGAGCAGTTCTTC. Translation gives CASSERSGTYYNEQFF. The rearrangement uses TRBV2 and TRBJ2-1; TRBD2 matches at 7 bases. Per the germline V gene, CDR1 is SNHLY and CDR2 is FYNNEI. This CDR3 spans 16 amino acids. With 2 bases clipped from V and 3 bases from J, the junction kept 7 bases outside the gene matches.

The chain links TRBV12-3 or TRBV12-4 to TRBJ2-2; D is unresolved. Trimming took 5 bases from V and 6 from J, leaving 10 bases between them. The CDR3 length is 13 residues. CDR3 sequence reads: CASSMTRAGELFF. In nucleotides, the CDR3 is TGTGCCAGCAGTATGACCCGTGCCGGGGAGCTGTTTTTT.

This clonotype appeared a few times. The chain recombines TRBV29-1 with TRBJ2-1; perhaps TRBD1 as D (6 bases). Trimming took off 1 base at V and 4 bases at J, with 11 bases between the two ends. Germline loops: CDR1 SQVTM, CDR2 ANQGSEA. The CDR3 totals 14 residues. The CDR3 spells CSVEGRTEYNEQFF. The DNA of the CDR3 is TGCAGCGTTGAAGGACGGACAGAGTACAATGAGCAGTTCTTC.

This chain connects TRBV6-2 or TRBV6-3 to TRBJ1-6; unclear D gene. Germline-derived CDR1 and CDR2 are MNHEY and SVGEGT. The ends were cut back, 6 bases at V and 2 bases at J, with 11 bases in the middle. The CDR3 runs to 15 residues. CDR3 protein: CASSFGSTYNSPLHF. CDR3 DNA: TGTGCCAGCAGCTTCGGGTCGACCTATAATTCACCCCTCCACTTT.

The genes are TRBV27 and TRBJ2-5; 12 positions agree with TRBD1. The length of the CDR3 is 15 residues. The V gene's germline CDR1 is MNHEY and CDR2 SMNVEV (reference sequence). The junction had 4 bases not matched to a gene; V was cut back by 3 bases and J by 5 bases. CDR3 nucleotide sequence: TGTGCCAGCAGTTTTGGGACAGGGGGCATCGAGACCCAGTACTTC. This codes for CASSFGTGGIETQYF.

The rearrangement joins TRBV25-1 to TRBJ2-3; 12 nucleotides match TRBD1. The CDR3 covers 15 residues. V lost 7 bases and J lost 4; bases outside the gene matches: 6. CDR1 is MGHDK, CDR2 SYGVNS, per germline. The CDR3 DNA reads as TGTGCCAGCACGGTGGGACAGGGGGCCTCAGATACGCAGTATTTT. Translating it yields CASTVGQGASDTQYF.